Presented here are 9 T cell receptor beta chains from one specimen sequenced in a study of cytomegalovirus exposure and HLA in healthy donors (dated by TCRdb to 2016 to 2017). Receptor amplification or capture employed the immunoSEQ multiplex PCR assay. The table comes from immuneACCESS by way of TCRdb, which keeps in-frame sequences with V and J called. Part of the clones is missing from these tables; in studies checked, under half for an unresolved V gene and the rest for unknown reasons. This sample gives some 150,000 clones in total; around nine tenths of them show up just once. The ten most abundant clones make up about 2.5% of the sample. Sequenced: PBMCs. The receptors stem from a man aged 18-30 years in good health and CMV-seropositive.

This clone was picked up a small number of times. The genes are TRBV6-1 and TRBJ2-6, with D tentatively TRBD1 or TRBD2 (5 bases each). V was shortened by 8 bases and J by 0 bases, with 11 bases between the two germline ends. From germline, CDR1 is MNHNS and CDR2 SASEGT. The CDR3 length is 15 residues. CDR3 coding DNA: TGTGCCAGCGGTGGGGGAGACTCTGGGGCCAACGTCCTGACTTTC. Its translation: CASGGGDSGANVLTF.

The chain recombines TRBV6-5 with TRBJ1-4; D unclear. Germline CDR1 MNHEY, CDR2 SVGAGI. The V end was cut by 6 bases, the J end by 3 bases, with 14 bases between. This CDR3 is 15 amino acids long. The CDR3 coding sequence is TGTGCCAGCAGCCGAGCGGCAGTTCCTAATGAAAAACTGTTTTTT. Protein product: CASSRAAVPNEKLFF.

The chain combines TRBV7-3 with TRBJ2-1; 7 bases match TRBD1. The trim removed 5 bases at V and 7 bases at J, leaving 8 bases unmatched. Germline V gene sequence: CDR1 SGHTA, CDR2 FQGTGA. The CDR3 has 14 residues. Written as DNA, the CDR3 is TGTGCCAGCAGCCCCCGGGACAGTCGGAATGAGCAGTTCTTC. This encodes CASSPRDSRNEQFF.

The chain recombines TRBV7-6 with TRBJ2-7, with 7 nucleotides matching TRBD1. J gave up 5 bases and V 2 bases, and 0 bases lay outside the gene matches. The CDR3 is made up of 12 amino acids. CDR1 is SGHVS and CDR2 is FNYEAQ in the germline V gene. This CDR3 reads CASSLQGDEQYF. CDR3 DNA sequence: TGTGCCAGCAGCTTACAGGGGGACGAGCAGTACTTC.

This clone came up once. CDR3 loop: CASSSGTANTEAFF. The CDR3 nucleotides are TGTGCCAGCTCCTCAGGGACAGCGAACACTGAAGCTTTCTTT. The V and J genes are TRBV18 and TRBJ1-1, with 7 bases fitting TRBD1. Germline V gene data show CDR1 as KGHSH and CDR2 as LQKENI. There are 14 residues in the CDR3. Germline trimming cut 6 bases from V and 1 base from J; bases unmatched to any gene: 5.

This chain connects TRBV6-5 to TRBJ1-2, with 10 bases identical to TRBD1. V trimming: 6 bases; J trimming: 1 base; junction bases outside the gene matches: 5. This CDR3 is built from 15 residues. Germline V CDR1 and CDR2: MNHEY, SVGAGI. This CDR3 reads CASRMGTGVNYGYTF. The CDR3 coding sequence is TGTGCCAGCAGGATGGGGACAGGGGTTAACTATGGCTACACCTTC.

The chain carries TRBV6-4 and TRBJ2-3; 8 bases fit TRBD2. Germline assignment: CDR1 MRHNA and CDR2 SNTAGT. This CDR3 has 17 amino acids. J was trimmed by 0 bases and V by 2 bases; bases with no gene match: 7. The CDR3 DNA is TGTGCCAGCAGTGACCATTGTAGCGGGGAGAGCACAGATACGCAGTATTTT. Translated, it gives CASSDHCSGESTDTQYF.

The chain combines TRBV19 with TRBJ2-1, with 7 nucleotides matching TRBD1. The CDR3 is 15 residues long. The germline CDR1 and CDR2 sequences are LNHDA and SQIVND (reference sequence). V gave up 5 bases and J gave up 0 bases; unmatched junction bases: 4. The CDR3 DNA is TGTGCCAGTAGTTCGACAGGGTCCTCCTACAATGAGCAGTTCTTC. This sequence encodes CASSSTGSSYNEQFF.

The V gene is TRBV7-8, the J gene TRBJ2-3, with a possible D match to TRBD2 (6 bases). CDR3 length: 14 residues. Trimming took 11 bases from V and 6 from J, leaving 21 bases between them. The germline V gene encodes CDR1 SGHVS and CDR2 FQNEAQ. This chain's CDR3 is CAVRSAGIQDTQYF. The CDR3 nucleotides are TGTGCCGTGAGGTCGGCGGGAATTCAGGATACGCAGTATTTT. Supplemented by reference TRBV7-8 and TRBJ2-3, the full variable domain reads GAGVSQSPRYKVAKRGQDVALRCDPISGHVSLFWYQQALGQGPEFLTYFQNEAQLDKSGLPSDRFFAERPEGSVSTLKIQRTQQEDSAVYLCAVRSAGIQDTQYFGPGTRLTVL.